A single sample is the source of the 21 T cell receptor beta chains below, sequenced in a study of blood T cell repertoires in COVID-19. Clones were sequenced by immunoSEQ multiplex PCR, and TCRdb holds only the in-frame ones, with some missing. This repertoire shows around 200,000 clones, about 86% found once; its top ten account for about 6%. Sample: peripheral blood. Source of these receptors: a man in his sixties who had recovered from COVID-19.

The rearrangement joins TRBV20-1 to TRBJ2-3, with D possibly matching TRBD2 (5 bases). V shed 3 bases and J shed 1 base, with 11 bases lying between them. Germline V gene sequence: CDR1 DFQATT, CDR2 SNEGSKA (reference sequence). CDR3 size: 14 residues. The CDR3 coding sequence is TGCAGTGCTAGTAGGCTAGCACGCACAGATACGCAGTATTTT. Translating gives CSASRLARTDTQYF.

CDR3 in amino acids: CASGGQVNSYEQYF. The CDR3 nucleotides read TGTGCCAGCGGGGGACAGGTCAACTCCTACGAGCAGTACTTC. This chain joins TRBV6-5 and TRBJ2-7, with 8 bases fitting TRBD1. With 8 bases clipped from V and 0 bases from J, the junction kept 6 bases outside the gene matches. This CDR3 has 14 amino acids. Germline V gene sequence: CDR1 MNHEY, CDR2 SVGAGI.

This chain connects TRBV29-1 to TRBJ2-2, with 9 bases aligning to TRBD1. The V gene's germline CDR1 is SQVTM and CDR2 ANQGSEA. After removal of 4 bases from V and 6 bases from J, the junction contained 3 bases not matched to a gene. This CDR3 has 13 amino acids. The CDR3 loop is CSVATGGSGELFF. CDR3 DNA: TGCAGCGTTGCCACAGGGGGCTCCGGGGAGCTGTTTTTT.

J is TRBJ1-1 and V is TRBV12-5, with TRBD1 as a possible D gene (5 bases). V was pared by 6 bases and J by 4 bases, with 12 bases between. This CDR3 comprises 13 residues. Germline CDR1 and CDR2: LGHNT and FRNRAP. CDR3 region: CASGAWGGTEAFF. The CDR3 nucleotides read TGTGCTAGTGGCGCCTGGGGGGGCACTGAAGCTTTCTTT.

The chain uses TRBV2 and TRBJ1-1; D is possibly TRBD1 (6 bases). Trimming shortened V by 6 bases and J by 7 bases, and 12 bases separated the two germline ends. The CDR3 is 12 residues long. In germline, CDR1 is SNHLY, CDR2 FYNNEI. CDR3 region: CASSLDRNEAFF. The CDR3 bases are TGTGCCAGCAGCCTTGACAGGAATGAAGCTTTCTTT.

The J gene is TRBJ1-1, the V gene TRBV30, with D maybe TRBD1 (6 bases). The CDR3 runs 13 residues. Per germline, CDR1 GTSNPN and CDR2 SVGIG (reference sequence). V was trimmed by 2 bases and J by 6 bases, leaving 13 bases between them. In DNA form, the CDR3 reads TGTGCCTGGAGTAGGGGGTCAGGCGCTGAAGCTTTCTTT. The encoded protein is CAWSRGSGAEAFF.

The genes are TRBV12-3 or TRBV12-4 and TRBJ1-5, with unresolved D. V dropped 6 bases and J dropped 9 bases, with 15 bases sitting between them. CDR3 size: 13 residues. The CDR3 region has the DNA TGTGCCAGCAGCCTCGGTCCCGATCGGCCCCAGCATTTT. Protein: CASSLGPDRPQHF.

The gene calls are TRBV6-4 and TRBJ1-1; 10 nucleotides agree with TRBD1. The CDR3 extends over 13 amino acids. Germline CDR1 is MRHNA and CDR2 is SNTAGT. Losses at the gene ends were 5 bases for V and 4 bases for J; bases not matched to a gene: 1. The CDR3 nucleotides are TGTGCCAGCAGTAGGACAGGGGGCACTGAAGCTTTCTTT. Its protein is CASSRTGGTEAFF.

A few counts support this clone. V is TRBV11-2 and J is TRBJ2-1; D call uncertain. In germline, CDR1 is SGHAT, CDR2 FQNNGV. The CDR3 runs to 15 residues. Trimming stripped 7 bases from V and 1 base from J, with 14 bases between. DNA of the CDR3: TGTGCCAGCACCCCAGGAACCGCTTCCTACAATGAGCAGTTCTTC. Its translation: CASTPGTASYNEQFF.

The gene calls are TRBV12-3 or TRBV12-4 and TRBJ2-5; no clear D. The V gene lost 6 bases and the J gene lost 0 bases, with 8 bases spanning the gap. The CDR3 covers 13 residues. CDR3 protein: CASRFMYQETQYF. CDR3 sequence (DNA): TGTGCCAGCAGATTTATGTACCAAGAGACCCAGTACTTC.

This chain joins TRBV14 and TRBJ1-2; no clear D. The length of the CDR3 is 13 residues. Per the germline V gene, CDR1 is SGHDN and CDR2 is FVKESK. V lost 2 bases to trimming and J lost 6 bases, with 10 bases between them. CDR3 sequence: CASSQTTGDGYTF. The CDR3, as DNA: TGTGCCAGCAGCCAAACGACTGGAGATGGCTACACCTTC.

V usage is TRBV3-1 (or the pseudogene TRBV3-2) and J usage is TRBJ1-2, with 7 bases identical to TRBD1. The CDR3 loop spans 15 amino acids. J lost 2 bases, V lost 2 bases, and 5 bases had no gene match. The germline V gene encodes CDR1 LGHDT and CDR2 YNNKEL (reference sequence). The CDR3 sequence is CASSQWAGGNYGYTF. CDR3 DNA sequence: TGTGCCAGCAGCCAATGGGCAGGGGGGAACTATGGCTACACCTTC.

In DNA form, the CDR3 reads TGTGCCAGCAGCTTCGGGGGTGGTGAAAAACTGTTTTTT. Its protein is CASSFGGGEKLFF. The V and J genes are TRBV7-8 and TRBJ1-4, with a possible D match to TRBD1 (5 bases). The length of the CDR3 is 13 residues. Per germline, CDR1 SGHVS and CDR2 FQNEAQ. Trimming pared 3 bases from V and 7 bases from J, leaving 9 bases between.

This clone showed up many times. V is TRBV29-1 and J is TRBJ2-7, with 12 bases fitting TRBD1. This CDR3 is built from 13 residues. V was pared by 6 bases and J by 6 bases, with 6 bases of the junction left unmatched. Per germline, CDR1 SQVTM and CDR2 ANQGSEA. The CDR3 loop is CSVPGTGGGEQYF. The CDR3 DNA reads TGCAGCGTCCCAGGGACAGGGGGCGGCGAGCAGTACTTC.

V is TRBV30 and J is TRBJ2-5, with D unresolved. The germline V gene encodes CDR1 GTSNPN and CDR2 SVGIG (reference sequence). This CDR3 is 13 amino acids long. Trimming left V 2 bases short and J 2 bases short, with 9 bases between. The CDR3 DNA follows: TGTGCCTGGAGTCTTGCGTTGCAAGAGACCCAGTACTTC. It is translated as CAWSLALQETQYF.

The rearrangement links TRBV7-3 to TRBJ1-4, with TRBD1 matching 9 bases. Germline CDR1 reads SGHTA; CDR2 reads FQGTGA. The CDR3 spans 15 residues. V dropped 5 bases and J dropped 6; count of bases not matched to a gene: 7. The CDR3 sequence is CASSPRDRGDEKLFF. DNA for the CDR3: TGTGCCAGCAGCCCACGAGACAGGGGGGATGAAAAACTGTTTTTT.

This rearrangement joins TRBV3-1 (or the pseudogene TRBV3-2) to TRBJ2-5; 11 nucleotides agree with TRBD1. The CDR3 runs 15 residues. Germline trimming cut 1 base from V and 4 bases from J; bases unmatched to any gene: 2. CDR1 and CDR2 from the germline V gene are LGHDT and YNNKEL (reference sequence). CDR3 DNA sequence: TGTGCCAGCAGCCAAGGGACAGGGGGCGCAGAGACCCAGTACTTC. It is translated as CASSQGTGGAETQYF.

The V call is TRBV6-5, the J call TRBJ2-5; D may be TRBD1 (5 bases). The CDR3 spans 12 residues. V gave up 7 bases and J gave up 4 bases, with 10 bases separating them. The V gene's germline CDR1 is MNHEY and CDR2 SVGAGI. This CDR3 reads CASTKGRETQYF. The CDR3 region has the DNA TGTGCCAGCACCAAGGGGCGAGAGACCCAGTACTTC.

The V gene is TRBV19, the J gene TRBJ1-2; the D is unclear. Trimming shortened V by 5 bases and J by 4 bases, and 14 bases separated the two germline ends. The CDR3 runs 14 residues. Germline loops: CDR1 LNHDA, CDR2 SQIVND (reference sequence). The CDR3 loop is CASSSRSIFYGYTF. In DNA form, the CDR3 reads TGTGCCAGTAGTTCGCGATCGATTTTCTATGGCTACACCTTC.

The CDR3: CASSQNRDYEQYF. The CDR3 nucleotides are TGCGCCAGCAGCCAGAACAGGGACTACGAGCAGTACTTC. The chain carries TRBV4-3 and TRBJ2-7; D possibly corresponds to TRBD1 (6 bases). This CDR3 has 13 residues. V dropped 3 bases and J dropped 3 bases, with 9 bases sitting between them. Germline CDR1 and CDR2: LGHNA and YSLEER.

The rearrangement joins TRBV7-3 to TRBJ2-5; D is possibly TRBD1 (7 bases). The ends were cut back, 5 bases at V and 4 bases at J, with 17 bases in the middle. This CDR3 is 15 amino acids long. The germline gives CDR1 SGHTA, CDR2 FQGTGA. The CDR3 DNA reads TGTGCCAGCAGCCCAGGGGGGCAGGGCCGAGAGACCCAGTACTTC. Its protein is CASSPGGQGRETQYF.